These 20 T cell receptor beta chains were sequenced from one sample in a study of T cell responses to AZD1222 COVID-19 vaccine. TCRdb's copy holds only in-frame clones and misses some; the assay was immunoSEQ multiplex PCR. This table has approximately 160,000 clones, 94% appearing once. Sequenced here: peripheral blood, sampled 28 days after the second AZD1222 dose. These receptor sequences come from an adult who received the AZD1222 COVID-19 vaccine.

V usage is TRBV7-2 and J usage is TRBJ1-5, with D tentatively TRBD1 (6 bases). Germline lookup yields CDR1 SGHTA and CDR2 FQGNSA. V gave up 4 bases and J gave up 5 bases, with 9 bases separating them. The CDR3 sequence is 13 residues long. The CDR3 sequence is CASSYQGYQPQHF. Here the CDR3 DNA reads TGTGCCAGCAGCTACCAGGGGTATCAGCCCCAGCATTTT.

J is TRBJ1-4 and V is TRBV30; the D is unclear. Trimming stripped 1 base from V and 8 bases from J, with 2 bases between. CDR3 length: 10 residues. The germline CDR1 and CDR2 sequences are GTSNPN and SVGIG (reference sequence). The CDR3 here is CAWSGEKLFF. The DNA of the CDR3 is TGTGCCTGGAGTGGCGAAAAACTGTTTTTT.

The chain couples TRBV24-1 to TRBJ1-4; TRBD1 is a possible D gene (5 bases). This CDR3 is 15 amino acids long. CDR1 is KGHDR and CDR2 is SFDVKD in the germline V gene. Trimming took 0 bases from V and 6 from J, leaving 10 bases between them. As DNA, the CDR3 is TGTGCCACCAGTGATTTGAGGGACGTGTATGAAAAACTGTTTTTT. This translates into CATSDLRDVYEKLFF.

The chain employs TRBV18 and TRBJ2-5, with 10 bases fitting TRBD2. J gave up 5 bases and V 0 bases, and 6 bases lay outside the gene matches. Germline CDR1 and CDR2: KGHSH and LQKENI. CDR3 length: 16 amino acids. The CDR3 reads CASSPPLAGYRETQYF. DNA of the CDR3: TGTGCCAGCTCACCACCACTAGCGGGATATCGGGAGACCCAGTACTTC.

The V gene is TRBV6-5, the J gene TRBJ1-2; D gene ambiguous. The V gene's germline CDR1 is MNHEY and CDR2 SVGAGI. Between the trimmed V and J ends, which lost 0 bases and 9 bases, there was a span of 11 bases. The CDR3 covers 13 residues. CDR3 DNA: TGTGCCAGCAGTTACTCTCCCATCAGGAGCTACACCTTC. Translating it yields CASSYSPIRSYTF.

V is TRBV30 and J is TRBJ1-5, with D uncertain. The CDR3 runs 14 residues. V was pared by 0 bases and J by 2 bases, with 8 bases between. From germline, CDR1 is GTSNPN and CDR2 SVGIG (reference sequence). The CDR3 loop reads CAWSVHPGNQPQHF. In DNA form, the CDR3 reads TGTGCCTGGAGTGTACATCCGGGCAATCAGCCCCAGCATTTT.

V is TRBV11-1 and J is TRBJ2-3; TRBD2 matches at 10 bases. J was trimmed by 6 bases and V by 2 bases; bases with no gene match: 5. The germline V gene encodes CDR1 SGHAT and CDR2 FQDESV (reference sequence). The CDR3 length is 15 residues. DNA for the CDR3: TGTGCCAGCAGCTTACCTAGCGGGAGCATGGATACGCAGTATTTT. Protein: CASSLPSGSMDTQYF. Combining the CDR3 with reference TRBV11-1 and TRBJ2-3 gives the whole variable domain EAEVAQSPRYKITEKSQAVAFWCDPISGHATLYWYRQILGQGPELLVQFQDESVVDDSQLPKDRFSAERLKGVDSTLKIQPAELGDSAMYLCASSLPSGSMDTQYFGPGTRLTVL.

This clone was found a few times. The chain joins TRBV6-2 or TRBV6-3 to TRBJ2-6; 8 positions agree with TRBD1. The length of the CDR3 is 16 residues. The germline CDR1 and CDR2 sequences are MNHEY and SVGEGT. V gave up 5 bases and J gave up 2 bases; unmatched junction bases: 5. The CDR3 loop is CASSDRGGTGANVLTF. CDR3 DNA sequence: TGTGCCAGCAGTGACAGGGGTGGCACTGGGGCCAACGTCCTGACTTTC.

The V gene is TRBV14, the J gene TRBJ2-1, with 9 bases aligning to TRBD1. With V trimmed by 1 base and J by 9 bases, 10 bases remained unmatched. This CDR3 has 16 amino acids. The germline V gene has CDR1 SGHDN and CDR2 FVKESK. CDR3 nucleotides: TGTGCCAGCAGCCAAGGGAGGGACAGGGATCTCGGTGAGCAGTTCTTC. It yields the protein CASSQGRDRDLGEQFF.

V is TRBV18 and J is TRBJ1-2, with 9 bases lining up with TRBD1. Per the germline V gene, CDR1 is KGHSH and CDR2 is LQKENI. The CDR3 loop spans 13 amino acids. V shed 3 bases and J 8 bases; nucleotides not matched to a gene: 4. Here the CDR3 reads CASSPRTGDGYTF. Written as DNA, the CDR3 is TGTGCCAGCTCACCCAGGACAGGGGACGGCTACACCTTC.

V and J are TRBV15 and TRBJ1-2; possible D gene TRBD1, 5 bases. Germline V CDR1 and CDR2: LNHNV, YYDKDF (reference sequence). The CDR3 length is 17 residues. V was cut by 3 bases and J by 1 base, with 18 bases left in between. CDR3 region: CATSRGGDPDINYGYTF. The CDR3 DNA follows: TGTGCCACCAGCAGGGGGGGAGACCCCGATATTAACTATGGCTACACCTTC.

The rearrangement uses TRBV27 and TRBJ1-2, with 8 nucleotides matching TRBD1. J lost 8 bases, V lost 5 bases, and 16 bases had no gene match. The CDR3 extends over 16 amino acids. Germline assignment: CDR1 MNHEY and CDR2 SMNVEV (reference sequence). The CDR3 sequence: CASSPRNLRGLVGYTF. In DNA, the CDR3 is TGTGCCAGCAGTCCGCGGAACCTCAGGGGGCTAGTCGGCTACACCTTC.

V usage is TRBV7-3 and J usage is TRBJ2-5; possible D gene TRBD1, 6 bases. Germline V gene lookup returns CDR1 SGHTA and CDR2 FQGTGA. V lost 3 bases, J lost 7 bases, and 12 bases lay in between. The CDR3 has 13 amino acids. CDR3 region: CASSLGATRTQYF. The CDR3 bases are TGTGCCAGCAGCTTGGGGGCCACCAGGACCCAGTACTTC. Combining the CDR3 with reference TRBV7-3 and TRBJ2-5 gives the whole variable domain GAGVSQTPSNKVTEKGKYVELRCDPISGHTALYWYRQSLGQGPEFLIYFQGTGAADDSGLPNDRFFAVRPEGSVSTLKIQRTERGDSAVYLCASSLGATRTQYFGPGTRLLVL.

The J gene is TRBJ2-7, the V gene TRBV28; TRBD2 aligns across 9 bases. The length of the CDR3 is 14 residues. Germline assignment: CDR1 MDHEN and CDR2 SYDVKM. The trim removed 8 bases at V and 5 bases at J, leaving 10 bases unmatched. The chain's CDR3 is CASGRAGGFDEQYF. The CDR3 bases are TGTGCCAGCGGAAGAGCGGGAGGTTTCGACGAGCAGTACTTC. Together with reference TRBV28 and TRBJ2-7, the CDR3 gives the full variable domain: DVKVTQSSRYLVKRTGEKVFLECVQDMDHENMFWYRQDPGLGLRLIYFSYDVKMKEKGDIPEGYSVSREKKERFSLILESASTNQTSMYLCASGRAGGFDEQYFGPGTRLTVT.

The genes are TRBV6-2 or TRBV6-3 and TRBJ2-7; 9 nucleotides agree with TRBD1. The CDR3 consists of 14 residues. Looked up from germline, CDR1 is MNHEY and CDR2 is SVGEGT. With V trimmed by 5 bases and J by 2 bases, 4 bases remained unmatched. CDR3 residues: CASSGQGFAYEQYF. The CDR3 nucleotides read TGTGCCAGCAGTGGACAGGGGTTTGCCTACGAGCAGTACTTC.

A remark on this clone: The junction does not match germline at one end; this may be a read error. This rearrangement joins TRBV28 to TRBJ1-2; D ambiguous. The CDR3 consists of 10 residues. Per the germline V gene, CDR1 is MDHEN and CDR2 is SYDVKM. CDR3 region: CASSDYGYTF. In DNA, the CDR3 is TGTGCCAGCAGTGACTACGGCTACACCTTC.

There are a few counts of this clone. The J gene is TRBJ2-2, the V gene TRBV28, with TRBD2 as a possible D gene (6 bases). The CDR3 contains 15 residues. CDR1 is MDHEN and CDR2 is SYDVKM in the germline V gene. The V and J ends lost 5 bases and 5 bases respectively, with 15 bases between them. The CDR3 here is CASSRLIRGTGELFF. The CDR3 nucleotides read TGTGCCAGCAGTCGACTGATCCGGGGGACCGGGGAGCTGTTTTTT.

The chain links TRBV14 to TRBJ2-7; D is uncertain. The CDR3 has 13 amino acids. CDR1 is SGHDN, CDR2 FVKESK, per germline. V gave up 1 base and J gave up 4 bases, with 8 bases separating them. DNA of the CDR3: TGTGCCAGCAGCCAAGGGTCGGGTTACGAGCAGTACTTC. Protein sequence: CASSQGSGYEQYF.

Notes on this clone: One end of the junction varies from germline; a read error may be responsible. The chain uses TRBV2 and TRBJ2-3; 8 nucleotides agree with TRBD2. Germline V gives CDR1 SNHLY, CDR2 FYNNEI. The CDR3 has 12 residues. The CDR3 sequence is CASSASGRSGNF. The CDR3 DNA is TGTGCCAGCAGTGCCAGCGGGAGATCGGGGAATTTT.

This chain links TRBV27 with TRBJ1-1, with 8 bases lining up with TRBD1. Germline assignment: CDR1 MNHEY and CDR2 SMNVEV (reference sequence). CDR3 size: 16 residues. V shed 7 bases, J shed 4 bases, and the junction held 14 bases outside the gene matches. CDR3 sequence: CASTRGGRGRGTEAFF. CDR3 coding DNA: TGTGCCAGCACTAGGGGAGGCAGGGGGCGAGGCACTGAAGCTTTCTTT.